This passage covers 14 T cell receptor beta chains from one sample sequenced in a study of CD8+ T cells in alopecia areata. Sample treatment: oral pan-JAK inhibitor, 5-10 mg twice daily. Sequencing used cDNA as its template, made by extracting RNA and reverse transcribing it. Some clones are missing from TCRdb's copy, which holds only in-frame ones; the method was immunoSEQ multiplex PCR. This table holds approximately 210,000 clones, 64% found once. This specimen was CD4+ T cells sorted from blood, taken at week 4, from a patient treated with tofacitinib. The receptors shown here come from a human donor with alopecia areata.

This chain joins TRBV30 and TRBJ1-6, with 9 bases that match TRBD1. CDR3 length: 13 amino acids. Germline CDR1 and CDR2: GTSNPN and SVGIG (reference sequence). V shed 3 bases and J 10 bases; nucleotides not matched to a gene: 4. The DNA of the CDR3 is TGTGCCTGGAGGGGACAGGGAAAGTCACCCCTCCACTTT. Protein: CAWRGQGKSPLHF.

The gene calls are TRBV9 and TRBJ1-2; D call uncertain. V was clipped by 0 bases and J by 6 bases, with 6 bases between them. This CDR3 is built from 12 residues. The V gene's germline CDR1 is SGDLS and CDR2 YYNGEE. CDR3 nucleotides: TGTGCCAGCAGCGTAGGGTGGGATGGCTACACCTTC. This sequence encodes CASSVGWDGYTF.

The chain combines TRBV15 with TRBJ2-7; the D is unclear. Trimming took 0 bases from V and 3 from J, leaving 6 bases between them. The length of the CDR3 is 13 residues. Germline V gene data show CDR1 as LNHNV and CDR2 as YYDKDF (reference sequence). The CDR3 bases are TGTGCCACCAGCAGAGATTCCCTCTACGAGCAGTACTTC. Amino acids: CATSRDSLYEQYF.

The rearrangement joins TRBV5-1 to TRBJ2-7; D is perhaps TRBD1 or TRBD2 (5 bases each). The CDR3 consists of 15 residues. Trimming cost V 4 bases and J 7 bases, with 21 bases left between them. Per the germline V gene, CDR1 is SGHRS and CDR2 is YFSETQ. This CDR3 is CASSGDGNAVEEQYF. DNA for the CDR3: TGCGCCAGCAGCGGGGACGGGAATGCCGTTGAGGAGCAGTACTTC.

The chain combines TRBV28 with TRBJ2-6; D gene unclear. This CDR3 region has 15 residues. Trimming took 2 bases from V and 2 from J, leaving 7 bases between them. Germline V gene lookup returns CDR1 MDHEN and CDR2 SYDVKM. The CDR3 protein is CASSLSLAGANVLTF. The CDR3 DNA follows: TGTGCCAGCAGTTTAAGTCTCGCTGGGGCCAACGTCCTGACTTTC.

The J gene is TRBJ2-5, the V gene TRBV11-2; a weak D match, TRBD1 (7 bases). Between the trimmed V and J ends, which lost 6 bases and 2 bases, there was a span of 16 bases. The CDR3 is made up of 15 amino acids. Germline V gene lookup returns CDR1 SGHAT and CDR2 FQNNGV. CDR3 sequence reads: CASRPAGGLQETQYF. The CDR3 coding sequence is TGTGCCAGCAGGCCGGCAGGGGGACTTCAAGAGACCCAGTACTTC.

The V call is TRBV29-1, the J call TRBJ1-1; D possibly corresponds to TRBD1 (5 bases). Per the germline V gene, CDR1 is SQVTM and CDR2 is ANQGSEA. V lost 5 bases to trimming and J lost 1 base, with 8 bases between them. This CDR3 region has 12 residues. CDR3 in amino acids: CSVQDTNTEAFF. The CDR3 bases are TGCAGCGTTCAGGACACGAACACTGAAGCTTTCTTT.

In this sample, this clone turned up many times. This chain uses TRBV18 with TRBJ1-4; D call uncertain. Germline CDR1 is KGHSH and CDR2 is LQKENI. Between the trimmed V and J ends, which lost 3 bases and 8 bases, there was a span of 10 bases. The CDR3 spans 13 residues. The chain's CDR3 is CASSPYTEEKLFF. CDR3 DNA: TGTGCCAGCTCACCCTACACCGAGGAAAAACTGTTTTTT.

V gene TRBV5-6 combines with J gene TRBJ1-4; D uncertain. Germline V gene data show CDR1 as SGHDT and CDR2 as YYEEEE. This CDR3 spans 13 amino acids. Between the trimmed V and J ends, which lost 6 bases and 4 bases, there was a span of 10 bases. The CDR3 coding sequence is TGTGCCAGCAATCCCCTGGGTAATGAAAAACTGTTTTTT. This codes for CASNPLGNEKLFF.

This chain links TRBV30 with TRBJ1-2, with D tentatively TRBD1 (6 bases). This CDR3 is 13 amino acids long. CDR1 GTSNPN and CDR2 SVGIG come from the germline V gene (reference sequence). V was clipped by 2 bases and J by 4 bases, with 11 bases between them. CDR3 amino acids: CAWSRGGGYGYTF. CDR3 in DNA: TGTGCCTGGAGTCGAGGGGGGGGCTATGGCTACACCTTC.

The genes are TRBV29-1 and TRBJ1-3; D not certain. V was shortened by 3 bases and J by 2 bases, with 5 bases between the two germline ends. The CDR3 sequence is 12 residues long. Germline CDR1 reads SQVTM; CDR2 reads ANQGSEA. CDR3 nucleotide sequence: TGCAGCGTTGAGATTCCTGGAAACACCATATATTTT. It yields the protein CSVEIPGNTIYF. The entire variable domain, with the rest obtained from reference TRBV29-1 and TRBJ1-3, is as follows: SAVISQKPSRDICQRGTSLTIQCQVDSQVTMMFWYRQQPGQSLTLIATANQGSEATYESGFVIDKFPISRPNLTFSTLTVSNMSPEDSSIYLCSVEIPGNTIYFGEGSWLTVV.

CDR3 sequence: CASSSGQGSNQPQHF. CDR3 in DNA: TGTGCCAGCAGTTCCGGACAGGGAAGCAATCAGCCCCAGCATTTT. The rearrangement links TRBV6-5 to TRBJ1-5; 8 bases are a match to TRBD1. The germline CDR1 and CDR2 sequences are MNHEY and SVGAGI. The CDR3 contains 15 residues. V lost 4 bases and J lost 1; bases outside the gene matches: 3.

CDR3 sequence: CASSRMRGATSTGELFF. The CDR3 DNA reads TGTGCCAGCAGCAGAATGCGGGGGGCGACTTCCACCGGGGAGCTGTTTTTT. This chain joins TRBV7-9 and TRBJ2-2; 8 positions agree with TRBD2. Trimming cost V 5 bases and J 4 bases; bases outside gene matches: 12. Germline V gives CDR1 SEHNR, CDR2 FQNEAQ (reference sequence). This CDR3 has 17 amino acids.

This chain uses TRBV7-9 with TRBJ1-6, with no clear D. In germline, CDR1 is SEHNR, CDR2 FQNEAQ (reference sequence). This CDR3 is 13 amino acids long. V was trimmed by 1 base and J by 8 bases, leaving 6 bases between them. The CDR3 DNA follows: TGTGCCAGCAGCTTAGAGTCCTATTCACCCCTCCACTTT. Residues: CASSLESYSPLHF.